Each of the 32 T cell receptor beta chains below was sequenced from the same sample in a study of T-cell memory formation after mild COVID-19. MiXCR, applied by TCRdb to the 5' RACE reads, yields one record per CDR3 protein. This table holds roughly 400,000 distinct CDR3 sequences, roughly 24% found once. The specimen was PBMCs or a T cell subset sorted from them (not recorded which). The source is an adult woman who had mild COVID-19 (a few samples of this study predate the infection). Cell type and time point are not known.

V and J are TRBV5-1 and TRBJ2-3; 9 nucleotides match TRBD2. The CDR3 is made up of 15 amino acids. Germline loops: CDR1 SGHRS, CDR2 YFSETQ. V dropped 0 bases and J dropped 4; count of bases not matched to a gene: 3. CDR3: CASSLGRGGADTQYF. DNA for the CDR3: TGCGCCAGCAGCTTGGGGCGGGGGGGCGCAGATACGCAGTATTTT.

In this sample, this clonotype turned up many times. V gene TRBV3-1 combines with J gene TRBJ2-7, with D maybe TRBD2 (5 bases). Germline CDR1 is LGHDT and CDR2 is YNNKEL (reference sequence). Trimming pared 1 base from V and 5 bases from J, leaving 12 bases between. The CDR3 contains 14 residues. CDR3 in amino acids: CASSQGTVRDEQYF. Here the CDR3 DNA reads TGTGCCAGCAGCCAAGGGACCGTGAGGGACGAGCAGTACTTC.

This clonotype was observed a few times. The CDR3 reads CASREGVETQYF. CDR3 in DNA: TGTGCCAGCCGGGAGGGGGTAGAGACCCAGTACTTC. The V call is TRBV6-6, the J call TRBJ2-5, with TRBD2 identical over 8 bases. The CDR3 has 12 residues. The germline gives CDR1 MNHNY, CDR2 SVGAGI (reference sequence). J lost 4 bases, V lost 8 bases, and 3 bases had no gene match.

This clonotype was counted between two and nine times. V and J are TRBV7-9 and TRBJ2-1, with 9 bases matching TRBD2. The germline CDR1 and CDR2 sequences are SEHNR and FQNEAQ (reference sequence). The junction had 6 bases not matched to a gene; V was cut back by 5 bases and J by 1 base. The CDR3 contains 16 residues. The CDR3 is CASSPLSGRSYNEQFF. CDR3 nucleotide sequence: TGTGCCAGCAGCCCCCTTAGCGGGAGATCCTACAATGAGCAGTTCTTC.

This clonotype was seen many times. This chain links TRBV20-1 with TRBJ1-5; TRBD1 might be the D (6 bases). In germline, CDR1 is DFQATT, CDR2 SNEGSKA (reference sequence). The ends were cut back, 5 bases at V and 7 bases at J, with 18 bases in the middle. There are 14 residues in the CDR3. This CDR3 is CSAPAQGPKQPQHF. In DNA, the CDR3 is TGCAGTGCTCCCGCGCAGGGGCCGAAGCAGCCCCAGCATTTT.

V usage is TRBV18 and J usage is TRBJ2-5, with D perhaps matching TRBD1 or TRBD2 (6 bases each). This CDR3 region has 13 residues. With 6 bases removed from V and 2 bases from J, the gap between germline ends came to 10 bases. CDR1 is KGHSH and CDR2 is LQKENI in the germline V gene. CDR3 amino acids: CASSGGQQETQYF. In nucleotides, the CDR3 is TGTGCCAGCTCCGGGGGCCAGCAAGAGACCCAGTACTTC.

The gene calls are TRBV4-1 and TRBJ2-7, with TRBD1 matching over 10 bases. V trimming: 5 bases; J trimming: 5 bases; junction bases outside the gene matches: 9. From germline, CDR1 is MGHRA and CDR2 YSYEKL. The CDR3 has 15 amino acids. CDR3 DNA sequence: TGCGCCAGCAGCTTCCGGGGGACAGGGGTCGACGAGCAGTACTTC. Translated, it gives CASSFRGTGVDEQYF.

The rearrangement joins TRBV6-6 to TRBJ1-2; tentatively, D is TRBD1 (6 bases). Trimming removed 5 bases from V and 6 bases from J, with 16 bases in between. CDR1 and CDR2 from the germline V gene are MNHNY and SVGAGI (reference sequence). The length of the CDR3 is 14 residues. CDR3: CASSQPGGKNGYTF. CDR3 nucleotides: TGTGCCAGCAGTCAGCCGGGGGGCAAGAATGGCTACACCTTC.

In DNA form, the CDR3 reads TGCAGTGAGGCGGGCGGGGGCACAGATACGCAGTATTTT. It translates to CSEAGGGTDTQYF. This chain uses TRBV20-1 with TRBJ2-3, with D tentatively TRBD2 (6 bases). The CDR3 runs to 13 residues. V gave up 7 bases and J gave up 1 base, with 12 bases separating them. Looked up from germline, CDR1 is DFQATT and CDR2 is SNEGSKA (reference sequence).

This rearrangement joins TRBV6-5 to TRBJ2-7; D might be TRBD1 (6 bases). The CDR3 spans 15 residues. V lost 2 bases to trimming and J lost 0 bases, with 11 bases between them. Germline V lookup: CDR1 MNHEY, CDR2 SVGAGI. The CDR3 sequence: CASSYQQGSSYEQYF. The CDR3 coding sequence is TGTGCCAGCAGTTACCAACAGGGTTCCTCCTACGAGCAGTACTTC.

The V call is TRBV7-9, the J call TRBJ2-4; D not resolved. Germline values: CDR1 SEHNR, CDR2 FQNEAQ (reference sequence). This CDR3 contains 9 residues. V lost 5 bases, J lost 13 bases, and 6 bases lay in between. The CDR3 spells CASSLIQYF. The CDR3 DNA is TGTGCCAGCAGCCTCATCCAGTACTTC. Supplemented by reference TRBV7-9 and TRBJ2-4, the full variable domain reads DTGVSQNPRHKITKRGQNVTFRCDPISEHNRLYWYRQTLGQGPEFLTYFQNEAQLEKSRLLSDRFSAERPKGSFSTLEIQRTEQGDSAMYLCASSLIQYFGAGTRLSVL.

The rearrangement links TRBV20-1 to TRBJ1-1, with D possibly being TRBD1 (6 bases). Trimming shortened V by 5 bases and J by 5 bases, and 12 bases separated the two germline ends. This CDR3 has 12 amino acids. Germline V lookup: CDR1 DFQATT, CDR2 SNEGSKA (reference sequence). The CDR3 DNA reads as TGCAGTGCTCCAGAGGGGGGGACTGAAGCTTTCTTT. Translated: CSAPEGGTEAFF.

This clonotype was observed at least ten times. J is TRBJ2-1 and V is TRBV24-1; 9 bases are shared with TRBD1. Germline V CDR1 and CDR2: KGHDR, SFDVKD. The V and J ends lost 7 bases and 3 bases, in that order; junction bases with no gene match: 3. CDR3 length: 14 residues. CDR3 DNA: TGTGCCACCAGGGAGACAGGGGGCTACAATGAGCAGTTCTTC. Protein: CATRETGGYNEQFF.

This clonotype was found a few times. This chain connects TRBV7-3 to TRBJ2-7; TRBD1 matches at 8 bases. V lost 1 base to trimming and J lost 5 bases; unmatched junction nucleotides: 7. The length of the CDR3 is 15 residues. Looked up from germline, CDR1 is SGHTA and CDR2 is FQGTGA. The chain's CDR3 is CASSLSPGGENEQYF. The CDR3 DNA reads as TGTGCCAGCAGCTTAAGTCCAGGGGGCGAGAACGAGCAGTACTTC.

The sample holds a few counts of this clonotype. The rearrangement joins TRBV5-1 to TRBJ2-1; D ambiguous. The CDR3 runs to 14 residues. With 4 bases removed from V and 7 bases from J, the gap between germline ends came to 15 bases. CDR1 and CDR2 from the germline V gene are SGHRS and YFSETQ. In DNA, the CDR3 is TGCGCCAGCAGCGCCCTGGAGCCATGGAATGAGCAGTTCTTC. This encodes CASSALEPWNEQFF.

The chain employs TRBV5-1 and TRBJ1-3; D is unclear. The CDR3 is made up of 15 amino acids. Germline lookup yields CDR1 SGHRS and CDR2 YFSETQ. V lost 4 bases and J lost 0, with 11 bases in between. CDR3 coding DNA: TGCGCCAGCAGCCCCGCCACAAGCTCTGGAAACACCATATATTTT. It specifies CASSPATSSGNTIYF. The entire variable domain, with the rest obtained from reference TRBV5-1 and TRBJ1-3, is as follows: KAGVTQTPRYLIKTRGQQVTLSCSPISGHRSVSWYQQTPGQGLQFLFEYFSETQRNKGNFPGRFSGRQFSNSRSEMNVSTLELGDSALYLCASSPATSSGNTIYFGEGSWLTVV.

CDR3 bases: TGTGCCAGCAGCTTGTTAGCGGGACAATACAATGAGCAGTTCTTC. Translated: CASSLLAGQYNEQFF. This chain uses TRBV5-5 with TRBJ2-1, with 8 bases that match TRBD2. The CDR3 length is 15 residues. Unmatched junction bases numbered 4, after V lost 1 base and J lost 4 bases. Germline V gene sequence: CDR1 SGHKS, CDR2 YYEKEE (reference sequence). The full variable domain, completed using reference TRBV5-5 and TRBJ2-1, is DAGVTQSPTHLIKTRGQQVTLRCSPISGHKSVSWYQQVLGQGPQFIFQYYEKEERGRGNFPDRFSARQFPNYSSELNVNALLLGDSALYLCASSLLAGQYNEQFFGPGTRLTVL.

This clonotype was counted only a few times. The V gene is TRBV5-1, the J gene TRBJ2-3; no clear D. The CDR3 has 13 residues. Germline V gene sequence: CDR1 SGHRS, CDR2 YFSETQ. V was pared by 4 bases and J by 2 bases, with 8 bases between. This chain's CDR3 is CASSRNPTDTQYF. The CDR3 DNA is TGCGCCAGCAGCCGGAATCCCACAGATACGCAGTATTTT.

This clonotype occurred a few times. The rearrangement links TRBV5-1 to TRBJ2-5, with D maybe TRBD1 (6 bases). The CDR3 runs to 14 residues. Germline V lookup: CDR1 SGHRS, CDR2 YFSETQ. Trimming cost V 8 bases and J 1 base, with 15 bases left between them. The CDR3 here is CASGQKGGQETQYF. The CDR3 bases are TGCGCCAGTGGTCAGAAAGGGGGCCAAGAGACCCAGTACTTC.

The V and J genes are TRBV29-1 and TRBJ1-1; D is unclear. There are 13 residues in the CDR3. Germline values: CDR1 SQVTM, CDR2 ANQGSEA. Trimming took off 7 bases at V and 5 bases at J, with 17 bases between the two ends. The chain's CDR3 is CSARTSPETEAFF. CDR3 coding DNA: TGCAGCGCCAGGACTTCTCCGGAGACTGAAGCTTTCTTT.

This clonotype was observed a few times. A read error may produce the germline difference seen at one junction end. The gene calls are TRBV10-3 and TRBJ1-2; D not resolved. The CDR3 is made up of 12 amino acids. The germline CDR1 and CDR2 sequences are ENHRY and SYGVKD. For the CDR3, the DNA is TGTGCGATCAAGGGAATAGACTATGGCTACACCTTC. The encoded protein is CAIKGIDYGYTF.

The genes are TRBV2 and TRBJ2-2; maybe TRBD2 (5 bases). Looked up from germline, CDR1 is SNHLY and CDR2 is FYNNEI. V was pared by 7 bases and J by 0 bases, with 9 bases between. The length of the CDR3 is 14 residues. The CDR3 sequence is CASTSSPNTGELFF. The CDR3 DNA is TGTGCCAGCACTAGCAGCCCGAACACCGGGGAGCTGTTTTTT.

V and J are TRBV5-1 and TRBJ2-3; D is possibly TRBD1 or TRBD2 (6 bases each). This CDR3 has 13 residues. Germline values: CDR1 SGHRS, CDR2 YFSETQ. V was cut by 7 bases and J by 2 bases, with 11 bases left in between. For the CDR3, the DNA is TGCGCCAGCCAAGGGGGGATCACAGATACGCAGTATTTT. Amino acid sequence: CASQGGITDTQYF.

This clonotype turned up a few times. The chain employs TRBV7-9 and TRBJ1-1, with D possibly TRBD1 on 6 matching bases. Germline V lookup: CDR1 SEHNR, CDR2 FQNEAQ (reference sequence). This CDR3 comprises 16 residues. V lost 1 base and J lost 1, with 13 bases in between. DNA of the CDR3: TGTGCCAGCAGCTTAGTCAGGGGCGGTGCGAACACTGAAGCTTTCTTT. Encoded protein: CASSLVRGGANTEAFF.

V and J are TRBV9 and TRBJ1-1; D is perhaps TRBD1 (5 bases). The CDR3 is 13 residues long. Trimming took 3 bases from V and 4 from J, leaving 10 bases between them. The germline gives CDR1 SGDLS, CDR2 YYNGEE. CDR3 DNA sequence: TGTGCCAGCAGCGCCCAGCAGGGCACTGAAGCTTTCTTT. Its translation: CASSAQQGTEAFF.

In its sample, this clonotype was seen many times. The rearrangement links TRBV6-5 to TRBJ2-1, with D perhaps TRBD1 or TRBD2 (6 bases each). Germline V CDR1 and CDR2: MNHEY, SVGAGI. The V end lost 4 bases, the J end lost 10 bases, and 11 bases lay between the germline ends. This CDR3 contains 12 residues. CDR3 DNA: TGTGCCAGCAGTTTCGGGGGCCTGGAGCAGTTCTTC. Residues: CASSFGGLEQFF.

The chain couples TRBV29-1 to TRBJ1-5; TRBD1 might be the D (5 bases). CDR1 is SQVTM and CDR2 is ANQGSEA in the germline V gene. The CDR3 has 13 amino acids. V lost 6 bases to trimming and J lost 5 bases, with 14 bases between them. DNA of the CDR3: TGCAGCGTAGCCCGGACAAAAGATCAGCCCCAGCATTTT. It yields the protein CSVARTKDQPQHF. The full variable domain, with the rest looked up from reference TRBV29-1 and TRBJ1-5, is SAVISQKPSRDICQRGTSLTIQCQVDSQVTMMFWYRQQPGQSLTLIATANQGSEATYESGFVIDKFPISRPNLTFSTLTVSNMSPEDSSIYLCSVARTKDQPQHFGDGTRLSIL.

There are many counts of this clonotype. The rearrangement joins TRBV12-3 or TRBV12-4 to TRBJ1-1; a weak D match, TRBD1 (6 bases). Trimming pared 6 bases from V and 1 base from J, leaving 15 bases between. This CDR3 has 15 residues. This CDR3 reads CASSPLGGANTEAFF. The DNA of the CDR3 is TGTGCCAGCAGCCCCTTGGGGGGGGCGAACACTGAAGCTTTCTTT.

The V call is TRBV11-3, the J call TRBJ2-2; D is perhaps TRBD2 (5 bases). Germline V gene lookup returns CDR1 SGHNT and CDR2 YENEEA. The length of the CDR3 is 12 residues. V lost 2 bases to trimming and J lost 11 bases, with 9 bases between them. This CDR3 is CASSLRSGELFF. DNA of the CDR3: TGTGCCAGCAGCTTACGGAGCGGCGAGCTGTTTTTT.

In this sample, this clonotype turned up a few times. The chain combines TRBV5-5 with TRBJ2-3, with 10 bases fitting TRBD2. This CDR3 spans 17 amino acids. The V gene end was trimmed by 4 bases and the J gene end by 6 bases; junction bases not matched to a gene: 14. Per the germline V gene, CDR1 is SGHKS and CDR2 is YYEKEE (reference sequence). Here the CDR3 DNA reads TGTGCCAGCAGCCTGGAGGGTCTAGCGGGAGCCCAGGATACGCAGTATTTT. Translating gives CASSLEGLAGAQDTQYF. Looking up the rest from reference TRBV5-5 and TRBJ2-3 gives the full variable domain: DAGVTQSPTHLIKTRGQQVTLRCSPISGHKSVSWYQQVLGQGPQFIFQYYEKEERGRGNFPDRFSARQFPNYSSELNVNALLLGDSALYLCASSLEGLAGAQDTQYFGPGTRLTVL.

The chain's CDR3 is CSARIGNTEAFF. CDR3 nucleotides: TGCAGTGCTAGGATAGGGAACACTGAAGCTTTCTTT. The V and J genes are TRBV20-1 and TRBJ1-1; the D is unclear. V lost 3 bases, J lost 1 base, and 6 bases lay in between. CDR1 and CDR2 (germline): DFQATT, SNEGSKA (reference sequence). The CDR3 runs to 12 residues.

The CDR3 here is CASSPGVGKNIQYF. For the CDR3, the DNA is TGTGCCAGCAGTCCCGGTGTCGGCAAAAACATTCAGTACTTC. V and J are TRBV27 and TRBJ2-4; D is undetermined. The CDR3 is 14 amino acids. The germline gives CDR1 MNHEY, CDR2 SMNVEV (reference sequence). V lost 5 bases, J lost 3 bases, and 11 bases lay in between.